Below are 5 T cell receptor beta chains sequenced from a single sample in a study of a mutant IDH1 vaccine in newly diagnosed glioma. Using immunoSEQ multiplex PCR, the repertoire was profiled, and TCRdb retains in-frame clones only, with some absent. This sample has about 66,000 clones, with roughly 68% found just once. These TCRs are of unknown antigen specificity. Time point: week 35, safety follow-up. It was 300 ug of mutant IDH1 20-mer peptide that made up each vaccine dose, given with topical imiquimod. Sequencing was performed on PBMCs, taken from a glioma patient whose treatment included an IDH1 peptide vaccine. Source of these receptors: a man aged 45-60 years with glioma.

The chain couples TRBV6-5 to TRBJ1-1; TRBD1 might be the D (5 bases). The germline CDR1 and CDR2 sequences are MNHEY and SVGAGI. Trimming removed 2 bases at V and 1 base at J, with 11 bases between. The CDR3 contains 15 residues. CDR3 nucleotide sequence: TGTGCCAGCAGTTACCTGCCGGGGGGGAACACTGAAGCTTTCTTT. As protein: CASSYLPGGNTEAFF.

The genes are TRBV18 and TRBJ2-5, with D unresolved. The CDR3 is 12 residues long. V dropped 2 bases and J dropped 5 bases, with 6 bases sitting between them. Germline CDR1 KGHSH, CDR2 LQKENI. The CDR3 DNA reads as TGTGCCAGCTCACCATTAAGGGAGACCCAGTACTTC. This codes for CASSPLRETQYF.

CDR3 residues: CASSPSPSQPQHF. The CDR3 DNA sequence: TGCGCCAGCAGCCCTAGCCCTTCGCAGCCCCAGCATTTT. This chain joins TRBV4-1 and TRBJ1-5; D ambiguous. This CDR3 is 13 amino acids long. Germline V gene sequence: CDR1 MGHRA, CDR2 YSYEKL. Trimming removed 4 bases from V and 7 bases from J, with 11 bases in between.

This chain connects TRBV6-4 to TRBJ2-1; TRBD2 aligns across 9 bases. J was trimmed by 3 bases and V by 0 bases; bases with no gene match: 3. The CDR3 runs 16 residues. Germline CDR1 is MRHNA and CDR2 is SNTAGT. The CDR3 sequence is CASSDSIAGDYNEQFF. CDR3 sequence (DNA): TGTGCCAGCAGTGACTCTATAGCGGGGGACTACAATGAGCAGTTCTTC.

The rearrangement links TRBV19 to TRBJ1-1; the D gene is possibly TRBD1 (5 bases). Germline-derived CDR1 and CDR2 are LNHDA and SQIVND (reference sequence). This CDR3 contains 14 residues. Trimming pared 5 bases from V and 4 bases from J, leaving 14 bases between. CDR3 coding DNA: TGTGCCAGTAGTTACCGGGAGGGGAGCACTGAAGCTTTCTTT. Translating it yields CASSYREGSTEAFF.